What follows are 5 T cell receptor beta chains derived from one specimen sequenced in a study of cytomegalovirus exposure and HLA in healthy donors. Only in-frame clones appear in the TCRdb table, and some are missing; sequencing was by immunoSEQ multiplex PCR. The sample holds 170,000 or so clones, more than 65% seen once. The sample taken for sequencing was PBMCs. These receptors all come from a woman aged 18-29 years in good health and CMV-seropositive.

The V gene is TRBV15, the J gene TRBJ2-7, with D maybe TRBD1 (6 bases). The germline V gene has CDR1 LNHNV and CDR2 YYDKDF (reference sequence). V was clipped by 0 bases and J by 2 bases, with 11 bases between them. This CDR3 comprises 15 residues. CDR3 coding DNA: TGTGCCACCAGCAGAGATCGGGGACAAACCTACGAGCAGTACTTC. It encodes CATSRDRGQTYEQYF. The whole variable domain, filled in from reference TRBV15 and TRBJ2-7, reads DAMVIQNPRYQVTQFGKPVTLSCSQTLNHNVMYWYQQKSSQAPKLLFHYYDKDFNNEADTPDNFQSRRPNTSFCFLDIRSPGLGDTAMYLCATSRDRGQTYEQYFGPGTRLTVT.

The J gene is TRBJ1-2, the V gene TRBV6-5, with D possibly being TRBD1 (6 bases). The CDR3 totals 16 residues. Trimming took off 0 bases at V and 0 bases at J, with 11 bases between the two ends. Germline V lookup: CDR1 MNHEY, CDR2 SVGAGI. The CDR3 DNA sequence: TGTGCCAGCAGTTACTCGGGGACACCCACTAACTATGGCTACACCTTC. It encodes CASSYSGTPTNYGYTF.

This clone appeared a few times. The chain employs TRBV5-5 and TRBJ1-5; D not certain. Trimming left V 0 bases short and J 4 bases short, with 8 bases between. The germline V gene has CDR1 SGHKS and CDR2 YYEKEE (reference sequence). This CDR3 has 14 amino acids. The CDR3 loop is CASSLVTENQPQHF. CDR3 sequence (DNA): TGTGCCAGCAGCTTGGTCACGGAGAATCAGCCCCAGCATTTT.

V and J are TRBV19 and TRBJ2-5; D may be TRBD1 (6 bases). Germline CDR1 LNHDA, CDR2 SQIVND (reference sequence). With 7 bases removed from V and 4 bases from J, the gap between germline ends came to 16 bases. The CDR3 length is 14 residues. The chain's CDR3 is CASKAAQGRETQYF. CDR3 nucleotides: TGTGCCAGTAAAGCGGCACAGGGACGAGAGACCCAGTACTTC. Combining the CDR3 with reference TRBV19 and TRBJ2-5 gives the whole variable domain DGGITQSPKYLFRKEGQNVTLSCEQNLNHDAMYWYRQDPGQGLRLIYYSQIVNDFQKGDIAEGYSVSREKKESFPLTVTSAQKNPTAFYLCASKAAQGRETQYFGPGTRLLVL.

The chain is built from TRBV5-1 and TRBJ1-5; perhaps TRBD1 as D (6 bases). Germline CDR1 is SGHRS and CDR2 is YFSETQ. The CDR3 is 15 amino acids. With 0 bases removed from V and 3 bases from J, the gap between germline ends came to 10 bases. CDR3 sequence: CASSLEGVYNQPQHF. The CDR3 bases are TGCGCCAGCAGCTTGGAGGGGGTATACAATCAGCCCCAGCATTTT.